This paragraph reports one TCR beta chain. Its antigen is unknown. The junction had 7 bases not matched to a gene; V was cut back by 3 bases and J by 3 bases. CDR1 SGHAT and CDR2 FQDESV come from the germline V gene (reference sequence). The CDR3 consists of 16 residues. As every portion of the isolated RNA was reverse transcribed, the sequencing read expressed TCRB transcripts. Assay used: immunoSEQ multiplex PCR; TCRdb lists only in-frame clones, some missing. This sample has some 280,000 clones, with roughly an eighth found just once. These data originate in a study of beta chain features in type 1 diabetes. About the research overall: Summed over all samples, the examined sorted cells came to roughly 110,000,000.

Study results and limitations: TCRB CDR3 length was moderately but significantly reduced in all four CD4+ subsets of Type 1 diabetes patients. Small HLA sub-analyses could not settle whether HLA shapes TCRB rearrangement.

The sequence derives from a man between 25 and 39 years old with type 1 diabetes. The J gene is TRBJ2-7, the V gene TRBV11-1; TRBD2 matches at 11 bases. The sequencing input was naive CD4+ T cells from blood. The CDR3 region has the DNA TGTGCCAGCAGCTTTTCCGGGACTAGCGGACACTACGAGCAGTACTTC. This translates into CASSFSGTSGHYEQYF.